Listed here are 8 T cell receptor beta chains from one sample, sequenced in a study of human T cells and chemical hapten exposure. MiXCR, run by TCRdb on the RACE reads, gives a single entry per CDR3 protein. The sample lists about 290,000 distinct CDR3 sequences; 7.5% to 9% were seen once. Time point given: pre-sensitization, week 0. Described treatment: therapeutic diphenylcyclopropenone sensitization with weekly scalp DPC. This material consisted of whole blood, taken in connection with sensitization to the hapten diphenylcyclopropenone (DPC). The source is a young man with alopecia areata. Some clones in this sample may be carry-over from other donors' samples.

This clonotype has a handful of counts. This chain connects TRBV6-2 or TRBV6-3 to TRBJ2-1, with 7 bases lining up with TRBD1. Germline V gene lookup returns CDR1 MNHEY and CDR2 SVGEGT. This CDR3 has 14 amino acids. J lost 5 bases, V lost 6 bases, and 7 bases had no gene match. This chain's CDR3 is CASRPWDRNNEQFF. CDR3 coding DNA: TGTGCCAGCAGACCCTGGGACAGAAACAATGAGCAGTTCTTC.

The chain carries TRBV7-9 and TRBJ2-6; perhaps D is TRBD1 or TRBD2 (5 bases each). V was shortened by 2 bases and J by 1 base, with 30 bases between the two germline ends. The CDR3 length is 23 residues. The germline V gene encodes CDR1 SEHNR and CDR2 FQNEAQ (reference sequence). This chain's CDR3 is CASSLTPGLEVGPRDSGANVLTF. The CDR3 DNA reads TGTGCCAGCAGCTTAACACCAGGGTTGGAGGTAGGGCCAAGAGATTCTGGGGCCAACGTCCTGACTTTC.

This sequence joins TRBV27 and TRBJ2-3; D gene uncertain. Germline V gene sequence: CDR1 MNHEY, CDR2 SMNVEV (reference sequence). The CDR3 totals 14 residues. Deletions cut 3 bases from V and 8 bases from J, with 15 bases between. The CDR3 DNA sequence: TGTGCCAGCAGTTTTAACCCCCGCACGGGTACGCAGTATTTT. This encodes CASSFNPRTGTQYF.

The chain has TRBV6-2 or TRBV6-3 and TRBJ1-2; D not resolved. This CDR3 contains 14 residues. Germline V CDR1 and CDR2: MNHEY, SVGEGT. V was shortened by 2 bases and J by 2 bases, with 9 bases between the two germline ends. CDR3 in DNA: TGTGCCAGCAGTTACGTGGTCAAGAACTATGGCTACACCTTC. This sequence encodes CASSYVVKNYGYTF.

The chain uses TRBV10-1 and TRBJ2-7; D gene unclear. The ends were cut back, 0 bases at V and 9 bases at J, with 18 bases in the middle. CDR1 is WNHNN and CDR2 is SYGVQD in the germline V gene (reference sequence). The CDR3 loop spans 15 amino acids. This chain's CDR3 is CASSESGRSLNPQYF. CDR3 DNA: TGCGCCAGCAGTGAGTCGGGCCGCAGCCTAAATCCGCAGTACTTC.

This clonotype was counted at least ten times. DNA for the CDR3: TGCAGCGTTGCCGTCGGGACAGGGCCGAACGAGCAGTACTTC. It is translated as CSVAVGTGPNEQYF. This chain links TRBV29-1 with TRBJ2-7; 9 nucleotides agree with TRBD1. The CDR3 sequence is 14 residues long. Germline loops: CDR1 SQVTM, CDR2 ANQGSEA. J lost 5 bases, V lost 4 bases, and 9 bases had no gene match.

The V gene is TRBV12-3 or TRBV12-4, the J gene TRBJ2-3; possibly TRBD2 for D (5 bases). The CDR3 loop spans 13 amino acids. The V gene lost 6 bases and the J gene lost 0 bases, with 7 bases spanning the gap. As DNA, the CDR3 is TGTGCCAGCAGGAGACTAAGCACAGATACGCAGTATTTT. Translated, it gives CASRRLSTDTQYF.

In its sample, this clonotype was seen a few times. The chain joins TRBV6-6 to TRBJ1-1; D might be TRBD1 (5 bases). V was clipped by 5 bases and J by 1 base, with 20 bases between them. Germline-derived CDR1 and CDR2 are MNHNY and SVGAGI (reference sequence). The CDR3 extends over 17 amino acids. The CDR3 nucleotides read TGTGCCAGCAGTCCCTTAACGTGGGGAGGGGAGAACACTGAAGCTTTCTTT. Its translation is CASSPLTWGGENTEAFF.